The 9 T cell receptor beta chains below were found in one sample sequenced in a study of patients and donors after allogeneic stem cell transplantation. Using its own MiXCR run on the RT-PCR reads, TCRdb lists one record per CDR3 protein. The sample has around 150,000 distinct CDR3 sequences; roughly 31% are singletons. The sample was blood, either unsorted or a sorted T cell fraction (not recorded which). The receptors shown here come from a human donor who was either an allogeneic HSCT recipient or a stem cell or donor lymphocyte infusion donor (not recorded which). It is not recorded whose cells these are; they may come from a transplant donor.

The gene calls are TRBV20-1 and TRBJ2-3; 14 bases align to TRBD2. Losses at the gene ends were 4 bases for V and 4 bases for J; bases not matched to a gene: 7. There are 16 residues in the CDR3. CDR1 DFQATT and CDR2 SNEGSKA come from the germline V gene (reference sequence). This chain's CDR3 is CSATGTSGRGSDTQYF. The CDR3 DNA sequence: TGCAGTGCTACCGGGACTAGCGGGAGAGGCTCAGATACGCAGTATTTT.

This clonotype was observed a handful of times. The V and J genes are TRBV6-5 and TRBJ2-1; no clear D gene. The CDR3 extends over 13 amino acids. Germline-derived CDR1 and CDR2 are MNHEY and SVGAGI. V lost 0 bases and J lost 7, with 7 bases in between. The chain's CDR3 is CASSYSIANEQFF. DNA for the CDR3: TGTGCCAGCAGTTACTCGATCGCGAATGAGCAGTTCTTC.

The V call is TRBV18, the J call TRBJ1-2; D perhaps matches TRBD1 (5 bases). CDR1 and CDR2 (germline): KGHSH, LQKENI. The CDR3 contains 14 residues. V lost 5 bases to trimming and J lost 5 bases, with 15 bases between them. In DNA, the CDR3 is TGTGCCAGCTCAGAGGGCCAGGGCGGTTATGGCTACACCTTC. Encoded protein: CASSEGQGGYGYTF.

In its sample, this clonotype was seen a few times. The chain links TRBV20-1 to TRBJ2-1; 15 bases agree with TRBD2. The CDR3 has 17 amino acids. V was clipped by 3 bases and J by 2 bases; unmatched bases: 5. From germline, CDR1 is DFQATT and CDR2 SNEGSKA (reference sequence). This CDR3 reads CSASAGLAGGPYNEQFF. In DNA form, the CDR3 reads TGCAGTGCTAGCGCCGGACTAGCGGGAGGGCCCTACAATGAGCAGTTCTTC.

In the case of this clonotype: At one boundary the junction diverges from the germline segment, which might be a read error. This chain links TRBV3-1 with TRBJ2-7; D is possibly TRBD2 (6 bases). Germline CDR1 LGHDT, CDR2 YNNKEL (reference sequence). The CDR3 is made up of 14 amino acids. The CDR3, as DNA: TGTGCCAGCGGCCACGGGACTCCCTCCTACGAGCAGTACTTC. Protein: CASGHGTPSYEQYF.

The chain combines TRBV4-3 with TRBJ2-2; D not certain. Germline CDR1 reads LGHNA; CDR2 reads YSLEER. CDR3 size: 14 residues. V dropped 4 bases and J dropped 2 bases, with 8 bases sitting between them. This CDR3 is CASSPQLNTGELFF. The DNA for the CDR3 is TGCGCCAGCAGCCCCCAATTAAACACCGGGGAGCTGTTTTTT.

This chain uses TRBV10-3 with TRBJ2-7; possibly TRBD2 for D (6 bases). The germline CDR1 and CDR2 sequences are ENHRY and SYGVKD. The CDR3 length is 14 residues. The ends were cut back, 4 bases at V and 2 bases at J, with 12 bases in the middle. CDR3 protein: CAISGGGNAYEQYF. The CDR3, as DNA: TGTGCCATCAGTGGTGGAGGGAATGCCTACGAGCAGTACTTC.

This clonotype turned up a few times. The CDR3 DNA reads TGTGCCAGCAGCCAAGGGTCTAGGGCCCCTAACTATGGCTACACCTTC. It yields the protein CASSQGSRAPNYGYTF. J is TRBJ1-2 and V is TRBV3-1; the D is unclear. The V gene's germline CDR1 is LGHDT and CDR2 YNNKEL (reference sequence). CDR3 size: 16 residues. Trimming removed 1 base from V and 0 bases from J, with 12 bases in between.

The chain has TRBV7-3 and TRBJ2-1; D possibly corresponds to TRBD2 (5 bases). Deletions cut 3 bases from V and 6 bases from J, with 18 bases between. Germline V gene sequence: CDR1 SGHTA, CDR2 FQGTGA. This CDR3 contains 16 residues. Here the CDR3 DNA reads TGTGCCAGCAGCTTTACTACGGGAAACCCCCGCAATGAGCAGTTCTTC. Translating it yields CASSFTTGNPRNEQFF.